One sample yielded the 31 T cell receptor beta chains listed below, sequenced in a study of cytomegalovirus exposure and HLA in healthy donors. The PCR employed 60 Vbeta primers together with 13 Jbeta primers. TCRdb's copy holds only in-frame clones and misses some; the assay was immunoSEQ multiplex PCR. The table records under 75,000 clones, 60% to 70% of them present only once. Sequencing used PBMCs. The receptors come from a man in his forties in good health and CMV-seropositive.

Relative to its sample, this clone is medium-sized. The chain couples TRBV6-6 to TRBJ1-1; TRBD1 matches 8 bases. Trimming took 7 bases from V and 1 from J; bases not matched to a gene: 5. CDR3 length equals 14 residues. Germline V gives CDR1 MNHNY, CDR2 SVGAGI (reference sequence). The CDR3 nucleotides read TGTGCCAGCACTCCTACAGGGGGGAACACTGAAGCTTTCTTT. It yields the protein CASTPTGGNTEAFF.

This clone has only one observation. This chain links TRBV6-6 with TRBJ2-5, with 8 bases that match TRBD2. With 5 bases clipped from V and 3 bases from J, the junction kept 2 bases outside the gene matches. The CDR3 contains 13 residues. The germline V gene encodes CDR1 MNHNY and CDR2 SVGAGI (reference sequence). The CDR3, as DNA: TGTGCCAGCAGTCCGGGGGGGGAAGAGACCCAGTACTTC. This translates into CASSPGGEETQYF.

CDR3 region: CASSIGLAGYNEQFF. Written as DNA, the CDR3 is TGTGCCAGTAGTATTGGACTAGCGGGCTACAATGAGCAGTTCTTC. The rearrangement links TRBV19 to TRBJ2-1; the match to TRBD2 covers 11 bases. The ends lost 3 bases at V and 3 bases at J; junction bases unmatched: 1. The CDR3 is made up of 15 amino acids. Looked up from germline, CDR1 is LNHDA and CDR2 is SQIVND (reference sequence). The full variable domain, in which reference TRBV19 and TRBJ2-1 provide the parts outside the CDR3, is DGGITQSPKYLFRKEGQNVTLSCEQNLNHDAMYWYRQDPGQGLRLIYYSQIVNDFQKGDIAEGYSVSREKKESFPLTVTSAQKNPTAFYLCASSIGLAGYNEQFFGPGTRLTVL.

The chain has TRBV14 and TRBJ2-1; D possibly corresponds to TRBD1 (5 bases). V lost 2 bases to trimming and J lost 0 bases, with 8 bases between them. This CDR3 spans 15 amino acids. Germline V gives CDR1 SGHDN, CDR2 FVKESK. The CDR3 bases are TGTGCCAGCAGCCAATTGGACACCTCCTACAATGAGCAGTTCTTC. It is translated as CASSQLDTSYNEQFF.

V and J are TRBV7-2 and TRBJ2-3; D not certain. CDR1 and CDR2 (germline): SGHTA, FQGNSA. The length of the CDR3 is 15 residues. V was shortened by 2 bases and J by 1 base, with 10 bases between the two germline ends. CDR3 region: CASSLTGWGTDTQYF. CDR3 sequence (DNA): TGTGCCAGCAGCTTAACCGGGTGGGGCACAGATACGCAGTATTTT.

The sample holds one count of this clone. The rearrangement joins TRBV6-6 to TRBJ2-5, with 8 bases matching TRBD2. This CDR3 spans 14 amino acids. Germline V gene lookup returns CDR1 MNHNY and CDR2 SVGAGI (reference sequence). J was trimmed by 5 bases and V by 6 bases; bases with no gene match: 8. CDR3 sequence reads: CASSPGLVLETQYF. In nucleotides, the CDR3 is TGTGCCAGCAGCCCGGGACTAGTTTTGGAGACCCAGTACTTC.

The gene calls are TRBV7-6 and TRBJ1-3, with D unclear. V shed 2 bases and J shed 4 bases, with 6 bases lying between them. The V gene's germline CDR1 is SGHVS and CDR2 FNYEAQ. The length of the CDR3 is 13 residues. The chain's CDR3 is CASSLYTGNTIYF. The CDR3 DNA sequence: TGTGCCAGCAGCTTATACACCGGAAACACCATATATTTT.

As regards this clone: This sample also contains other DNA sequences that code for the same CDR3. J is TRBJ2-3 and V is TRBV5-1; 9 nucleotides line up with TRBD2. Germline assignment: CDR1 SGHRS and CDR2 YFSETQ. The CDR3 sequence is 16 residues long. V shed 2 bases and J 0 bases; nucleotides not matched to a gene: 4. This CDR3 is CASSFSGGTSTDTQYF. Written as DNA, the CDR3 is TGCGCCAGCAGCTTTAGCGGGGGAACTAGCACAGATACGCAGTATTTT. Looking up the rest from reference TRBV5-1 and TRBJ2-3 gives the full variable domain: KAGVTQTPRYLIKTRGQQVTLSCSPISGHRSVSWYQQTPGQGLQFLFEYFSETQRNKGNFPGRFSGRQFSNSRSEMNVSTLELGDSALYLCASSFSGGTSTDTQYFGPGTRLTVL.

V and J are TRBV11-3 and TRBJ2-7; D is undetermined. The CDR3 covers 13 residues. CDR1 and CDR2 (germline): SGHNT, YENEEA. The V and J ends lost 6 bases and 7 bases respectively, with 16 bases between them. The CDR3 reads CASSPSPAQEQYF. Here the CDR3 DNA reads TGTGCCAGCAGTCCCTCGCCAGCGCAGGAGCAGTACTTC.

With regard to this clone: At one boundary the junction diverges from the germline segment, which might be a read error. The chain combines TRBV5-1 with TRBJ2-3; 7 nucleotides agree with TRBD2. This CDR3 contains 16 residues. In germline, CDR1 is SGHRS, CDR2 YFSETQ. The CDR3 region has the DNA TGCGCCAGCACCTTGGGTGGCGGGAGTAGCACAGATACGCAGTATTTT. Residues: CASTLGGGSSTDTQYF.

CDR3 protein: CASSQDSGGVQPQHF. The CDR3 coding sequence is TGCGCCAGCAGCCAAGATTCAGGGGGAGTTCAGCCCCAGCATTTT. This chain links TRBV4-3 with TRBJ1-5, with TRBD1 matching 7 bases. The CDR3 is made up of 15 amino acids. J lost 6 bases, V lost 0 bases, and 5 bases had no gene match. Germline CDR1 and CDR2: LGHNA and YSLEER.

The genes are TRBV11-3 and TRBJ2-1; a weak D match, TRBD2 (6 bases). Germline assignment: CDR1 SGHNT and CDR2 YENEEA. Trimming removed 4 bases at V and 9 bases at J, with 10 bases between. The CDR3 has 12 amino acids. CDR3 protein: CASSWDSREQFF. The DNA for the CDR3 is TGTGCCAGCAGCTGGGACTCACGTGAGCAGTTCTTC.

A word on this clone: Germline is not matched at one junction end, which may reflect a read error. The chain combines TRBV7-7 with TRBJ2-2; D not certain. Germline V gene sequence: CDR1 SSHAT, CDR2 FNYEAQ (reference sequence). CDR3 length: 12 amino acids. The CDR3 here is CASSPSLGELFF. In DNA form, the CDR3 reads TGTGCTAGCAGCCCCAGTCTCGGGGAGCTGTTTTTT.

The rearrangement uses TRBV15 and TRBJ2-1, with D hard to call. Germline V gene sequence: CDR1 LNHNV, CDR2 YYDKDF (reference sequence). Deletions cut 4 bases from V and 0 bases from J, with 4 bases between. There are 13 residues in the CDR3. CDR3 sequence: CATSTGSYNEQFF. The CDR3 DNA follows: TGTGCCACCAGCACCGGCTCCTACAATGAGCAGTTCTTC.

V gene TRBV2 combines with J gene TRBJ1-1, with D perhaps TRBD1 (6 bases). The ends were cut back, 1 base at V and 3 bases at J, with 9 bases in the middle. The length of the CDR3 is 14 residues. Per germline, CDR1 SNHLY and CDR2 FYNNEI. As DNA, the CDR3 is TGTGCCAGCAGTGAAGACAGGGTAGACACTGAAGCTTTCTTT. Protein sequence: CASSEDRVDTEAFF.

The chain joins TRBV7-2 to TRBJ1-5; D may be TRBD1 (5 bases). This CDR3 comprises 16 residues. Trimming cost V 0 bases and J 8 bases, with 17 bases left between them. Per germline, CDR1 SGHTA and CDR2 FQGNSA. The CDR3 protein is CASSLAGGARGEPQHF. CDR3 nucleotide sequence: TGTGCCAGCAGCTTAGCGGGAGGGGCACGGGGGGAGCCCCAGCATTTT.

This clone was observed a few times. This chain connects TRBV11-3 to TRBJ1-5; the D gene is possibly TRBD1 (5 bases). The germline CDR1 and CDR2 sequences are SGHNT and YENEEA. V shed 2 bases and J shed 5 bases, with 13 bases lying between them. The CDR3 extends over 15 amino acids. In DNA form, the CDR3 reads TGTGCCAGCAGCTTAAGCGGGGGAGGCGATCAGCCCCAGCATTTT. It is translated as CASSLSGGGDQPQHF.

The CDR3 region is CASSVLAGAADEQFF. The CDR3 DNA sequence: TGTGCCAGCTCCGTACTAGCGGGAGCTGCGGATGAGCAGTTCTTC. The chain joins TRBV18 to TRBJ2-1, with TRBD2 matching over 11 bases. With 6 bases clipped from V and 8 bases from J, the junction kept 9 bases outside the gene matches. The V gene's germline CDR1 is KGHSH and CDR2 LQKENI. The length of the CDR3 is 15 residues.

This chain joins TRBV14 and TRBJ1-1; TRBD1 matches at 9 bases. This CDR3 spans 15 amino acids. Germline loops: CDR1 SGHDN, CDR2 FVKESK. V lost 4 bases and J lost 3; bases outside the gene matches: 6. In nucleotides, the CDR3 is TGTGCCAGCAGCCTGGGGACAGGGTGGGACACTGAAGCTTTCTTT. This encodes CASSLGTGWDTEAFF. The full variable domain, in which reference TRBV14 and TRBJ1-1 provide the parts outside the CDR3, is EAGVTQFPSHSVIEKGQTVTLRCDPISGHDNLYWYRRVMGKEIKFLLHFVKESKQDESGMPNNRFLAERTGGTYSTLKVQPAELEDSGVYFCASSLGTGWDTEAFFGQGTRLTVV.

Concerning this clone itself: At one boundary the junction diverges from the germline segment, which might be a read error. This chain uses TRBV7-7 with TRBJ2-7; the match to TRBD1 covers 8 bases. Looked up from germline, CDR1 is SSHAT and CDR2 is FNYEAQ (reference sequence). The CDR3 contains 12 residues. The CDR3 nucleotides are TGTGCTAGCAGCGAGACAGGGGCCGAGCAGTACTTC. As protein: CASSETGAEQYF.

There are a few counts of this clone. CDR3 protein: CAISTGDREYEKLFF. The CDR3 region has the DNA TGTGCCATCAGTACAGGGGACAGGGAGTATGAAAAACTGTTTTTT. The V and J genes are TRBV10-3 and TRBJ1-4; TRBD1 agrees at 9 bases. The CDR3 covers 15 residues. Germline lookup yields CDR1 ENHRY and CDR2 SYGVKD. V dropped 5 bases and J dropped 6; count of bases not matched to a gene: 7.

The sample holds a few counts of this clone. The V and J genes are TRBV7-9 and TRBJ1-1, with 7 positions matching TRBD1. Germline V gene data show CDR1 as SEHNR and CDR2 as FQNEAQ (reference sequence). The V gene end was trimmed by 3 bases and the J gene end by 8 bases; junction bases not matched to a gene: 3. This CDR3 region has 12 residues. CDR3 protein: CASSFTGAEAFF. CDR3 bases: TGTGCCAGCAGCTTTACAGGGGCCGAAGCTTTCTTT.

This rearrangement joins TRBV29-1 to TRBJ1-2; 7 bases are shared with TRBD1. The CDR3 has 11 amino acids. Germline trimming cut 6 bases from V and 4 bases from J; bases unmatched to any gene: 2. Germline CDR1 SQVTM, CDR2 ANQGSEA. The CDR3 nucleotides read TGCAGCGTCCGGACAGGCTATGGCTACACCTTC. As protein: CSVRTGYGYTF.

The chain employs TRBV6-5 and TRBJ2-5, with 7 bases identical to TRBD2. V shed 8 bases, J shed 4 bases, and the junction held 13 bases outside the gene matches. This CDR3 is 15 amino acids long. Germline CDR1 is MNHEY and CDR2 is SVGAGI. CDR3 in amino acids: CASSLPVGGRETQYF. CDR3 DNA sequence: TGTGCCAGCTCCTTGCCCGTGGGGGGGAGAGAGACCCAGTACTTC.

The rearrangement uses TRBV7-2 and TRBJ2-7, with D possibly TRBD2 on 5 matching bases. The CDR3 spans 15 residues. The V gene lost 5 bases and the J gene lost 4 bases, with 18 bases spanning the gap. CDR1 and CDR2 (germline): SGHTA, FQGNSA. The CDR3 is CASSPESGKQYEQYF. CDR3 nucleotide sequence: TGTGCCAGCAGCCCTGAAAGCGGCAAACAATACGAGCAGTACTTC.

This clone has more than one count but fewer than ten. The chain links TRBV19 to TRBJ1-5, with TRBD1 matching 9 bases. V gave up 7 bases and J gave up 5 bases; unmatched junction bases: 12. CDR1 and CDR2 from the germline V gene are LNHDA and SQIVND (reference sequence). The CDR3 extends over 16 amino acids. This chain's CDR3 is CASKPPTGGLDQPQHF. Written as DNA, the CDR3 is TGTGCCAGTAAGCCCCCTACAGGGGGCTTGGATCAGCCCCAGCATTTT.

There are a few counts of this clone. V and J are TRBV6-4 and TRBJ2-1; TRBD2 matches 11 bases. V gave up 4 bases and J gave up 6 bases; unmatched junction bases: 5. The CDR3 has 15 amino acids. Germline V gene data show CDR1 as MRHNA and CDR2 as SNTAGT. CDR3 coding DNA: TGTGCCAGCAGTGTTAGCGGGAGGGCCTCCAATGAGCAGTTCTTC. It specifies CASSVSGRASNEQFF.

The genes are TRBV18 and TRBJ1-2; 9 positions agree with TRBD1. J gave up 5 bases and V 4 bases, and 17 bases lay outside the gene matches. There are 18 residues in the CDR3. Germline V gene sequence: CDR1 KGHSH, CDR2 LQKENI. The CDR3 nucleotides are TGTGCCAGCTCACAGAACAGGGGGCAGGAATCCCTCTATTATGGCTACACCTTC. Protein: CASSQNRGQESLYYGYTF.

Remarks on this clone: This likely stems from a read error, as it lies one base from a far larger clone. The rearrangement joins TRBV7-9 to TRBJ2-3, with 11 bases fitting TRBD2. The CDR3 consists of 17 residues. Germline V gene lookup returns CDR1 SEHNR and CDR2 FQNEAQ (reference sequence). The DNA for the CDR3 is TGTTCCAGCAGCCCTTCTTATAGCGGGAGGGAGATCGATACGCAGTATTTT. Translation: CSSSPSYSGREIDTQYF. The variable domain in full, with the rest retrieved from reference TRBV7-9 and TRBJ2-3, is DTGVSQNPRHKITKRGQNVTFRCDPISEHNRLYWYRQTLGQGPEFLTYFQNEAQLEKSRLLSDRFSAERPKGSFSTLEIQRTEQGDSAMYLCSSSPSYSGREIDTQYFGPGTRLTVL.

This clone was counted once. The rearrangement joins TRBV5-1 to TRBJ2-7; D is possibly TRBD2 (7 bases). Trimming removed 1 base from V and 4 bases from J, with 15 bases in between. This CDR3 comprises 15 residues. Germline lookup yields CDR1 SGHRS and CDR2 YFSETQ. The CDR3 nucleotides read TGCGCCAGCAGCTTGCGTGGCGGGGGCCAATACGAGCAGTACTTC. Protein: CASSLRGGGQYEQYF. Drawing the rest from reference TRBV5-1 and TRBJ2-7, the complete variable domain is KAGVTQTPRYLIKTRGQQVTLSCSPISGHRSVSWYQQTPGQGLQFLFEYFSETQRNKGNFPGRFSGRQFSNSRSEMNVSTLELGDSALYLCASSLRGGGQYEQYFGPGTRLTVT.

The V call is TRBV20-1, the J call TRBJ1-4; possibly TRBD1 for D (6 bases). Germline V gives CDR1 DFQATT, CDR2 SNEGSKA (reference sequence). This CDR3 comprises 11 residues. For the CDR3, the DNA is TGCAGAGCAGGGGTTGGTGAAAAACTGTTTTTT. It is translated as CRAGVGEKLFF.